This paragraph covers one T cell receptor beta chain sequence. The target antigen is unknown. Trimming took 6 bases from V and 4 from J, leaving 21 bases between them. The CDR3 has 16 amino acids. The authors ran a second PCR of roughly 7 to 11 cycles using a sample-barcoded 5' primer and a J-beta primer mix. A template-switch adaptor that had 12 random nucleotides put a tag on each cDNA molecule. Each of the samples gave a minimum of 2.5 million paired-end reads that contained CDR3. Each CDR3 protein is one row after TCRdb ran MiXCR on the 5' RACE reads. The data show more than 1,400,000 distinct CDR3 sequences, around 39% seen once. The sample belongs to a study of blood T cells in healthy people across ages. Study-wide findings and caveats: Unsorted PBMC input precluded a conclusive naive versus antigen-experienced comparison. Fewer expanded clones and more diversity marked long-lived versus aged donors.

The sample comprised blood. The receptor was derived from a woman aged 18-29 years in good health. This sequence joins TRBV6-7 and TRBJ1-2, with D possibly TRBD1 on 5 matching bases. TRBV6-7 is identified as an open reading frame with a role that is uncertain. Written as DNA, the CDR3 is TGTGCCAGCAGCGATGACCGGACACTACGTTCCTATGGCTACACCTTC. Encoded protein: CASSDDRTLRSYGYTF.